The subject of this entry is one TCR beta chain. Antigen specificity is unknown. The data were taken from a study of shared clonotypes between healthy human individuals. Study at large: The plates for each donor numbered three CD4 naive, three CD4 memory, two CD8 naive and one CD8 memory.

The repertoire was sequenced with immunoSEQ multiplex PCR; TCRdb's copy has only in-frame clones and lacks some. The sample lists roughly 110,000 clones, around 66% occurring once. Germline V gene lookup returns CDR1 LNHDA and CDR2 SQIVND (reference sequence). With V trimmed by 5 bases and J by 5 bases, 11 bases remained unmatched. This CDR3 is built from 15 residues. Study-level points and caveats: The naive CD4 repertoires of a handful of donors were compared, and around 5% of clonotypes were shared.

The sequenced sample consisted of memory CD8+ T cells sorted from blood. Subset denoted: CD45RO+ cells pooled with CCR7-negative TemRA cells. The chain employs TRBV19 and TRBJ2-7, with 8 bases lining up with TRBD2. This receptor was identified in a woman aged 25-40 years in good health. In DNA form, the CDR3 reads TGTGCCAGTAGTCCCGAGGGACTAGACCCCAACGAGCAGTACTTC. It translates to CASSPEGLDPNEQYF.